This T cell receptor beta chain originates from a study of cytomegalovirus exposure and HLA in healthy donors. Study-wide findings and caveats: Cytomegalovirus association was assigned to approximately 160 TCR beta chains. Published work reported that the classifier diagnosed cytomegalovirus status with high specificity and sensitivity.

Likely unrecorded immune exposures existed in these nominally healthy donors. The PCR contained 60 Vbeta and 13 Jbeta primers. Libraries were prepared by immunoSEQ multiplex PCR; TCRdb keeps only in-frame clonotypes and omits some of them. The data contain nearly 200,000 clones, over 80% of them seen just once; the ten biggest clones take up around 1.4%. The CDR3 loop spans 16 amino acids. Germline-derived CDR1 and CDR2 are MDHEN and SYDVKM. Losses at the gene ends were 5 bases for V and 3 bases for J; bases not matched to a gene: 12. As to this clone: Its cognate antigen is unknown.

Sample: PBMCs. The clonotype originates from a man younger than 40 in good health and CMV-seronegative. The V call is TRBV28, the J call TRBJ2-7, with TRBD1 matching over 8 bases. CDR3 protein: CASSPPPGQEDYEQYF. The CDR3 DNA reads TGTGCCAGCAGTCCACCTCCGGGACAGGAAGACTACGAGCAGTACTTC.